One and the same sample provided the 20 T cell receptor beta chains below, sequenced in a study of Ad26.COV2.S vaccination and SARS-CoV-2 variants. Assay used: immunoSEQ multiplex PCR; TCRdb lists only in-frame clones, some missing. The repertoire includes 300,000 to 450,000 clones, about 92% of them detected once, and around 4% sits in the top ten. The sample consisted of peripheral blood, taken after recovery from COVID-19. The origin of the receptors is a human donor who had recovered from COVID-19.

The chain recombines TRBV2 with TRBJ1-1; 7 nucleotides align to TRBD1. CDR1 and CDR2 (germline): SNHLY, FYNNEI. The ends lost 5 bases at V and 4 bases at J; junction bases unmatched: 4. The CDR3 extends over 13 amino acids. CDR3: CASSMTGTTEAFF. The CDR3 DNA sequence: TGTGCCAGCAGTATGACAGGGACCACTGAAGCTTTCTTT.

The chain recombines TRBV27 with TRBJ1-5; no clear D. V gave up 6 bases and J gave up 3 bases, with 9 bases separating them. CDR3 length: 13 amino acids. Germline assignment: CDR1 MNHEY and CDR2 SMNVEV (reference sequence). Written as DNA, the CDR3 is TGTGCCAGCAGCCCGGACCCCAATCAGCCCCAGCATTTT. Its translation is CASSPDPNQPQHF.

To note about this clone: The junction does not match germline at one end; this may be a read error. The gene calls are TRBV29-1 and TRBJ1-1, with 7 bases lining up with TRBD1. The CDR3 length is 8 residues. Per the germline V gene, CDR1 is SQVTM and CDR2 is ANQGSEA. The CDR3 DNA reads TGTGCAGGGGGTGGAGCTTTCTTT. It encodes CAGGGAFF.

The CDR3 sequence is CATKVGETQYF. The CDR3 bases are TGTGCCACCAAAGTAGGAGAGACCCAGTACTTC. This chain joins TRBV12-3 or TRBV12-4 and TRBJ2-5; no clear D. The CDR3 contains 11 residues. V dropped 10 bases and J dropped 4 bases, with 10 bases sitting between them.

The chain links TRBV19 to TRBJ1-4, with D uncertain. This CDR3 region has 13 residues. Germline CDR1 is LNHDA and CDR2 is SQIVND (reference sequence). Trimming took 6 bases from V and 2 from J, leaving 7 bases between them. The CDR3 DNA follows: TGTGCCAGTAGGGCACTGACTAATGAAAAACTGTTTTTT. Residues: CASRALTNEKLFF.

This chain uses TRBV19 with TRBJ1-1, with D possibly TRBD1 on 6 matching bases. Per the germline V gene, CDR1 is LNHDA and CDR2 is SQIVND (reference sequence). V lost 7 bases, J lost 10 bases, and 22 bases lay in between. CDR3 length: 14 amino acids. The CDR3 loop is CASIARGPETGAFF. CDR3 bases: TGTGCCAGTATCGCCAGGGGCCCTGAAACAGGAGCTTTCTTT.

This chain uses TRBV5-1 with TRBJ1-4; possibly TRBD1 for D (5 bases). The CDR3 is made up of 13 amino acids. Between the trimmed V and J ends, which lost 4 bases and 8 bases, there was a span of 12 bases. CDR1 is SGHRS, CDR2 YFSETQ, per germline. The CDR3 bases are TGCGCCAGCAGCGGCGCCAACAGGGAAAAACTGTTTTTT. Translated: CASSGANREKLFF.

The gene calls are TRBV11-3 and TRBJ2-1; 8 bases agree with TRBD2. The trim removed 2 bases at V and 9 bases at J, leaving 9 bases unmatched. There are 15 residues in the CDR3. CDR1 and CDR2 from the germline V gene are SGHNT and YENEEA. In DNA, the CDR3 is TGTGCCAGCAGCTTATTCAGCGGGGGTATGGGTGAGCAGTTCTTC. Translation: CASSLFSGGMGEQFF.

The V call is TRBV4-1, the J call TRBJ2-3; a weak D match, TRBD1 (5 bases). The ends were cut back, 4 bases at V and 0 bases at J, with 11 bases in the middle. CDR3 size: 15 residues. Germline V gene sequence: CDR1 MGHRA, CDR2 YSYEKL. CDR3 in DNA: TGCGCCAGCAGCCGAGTTAGACAGAGCACAGATACGCAGTATTTT. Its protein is CASSRVRQSTDTQYF.

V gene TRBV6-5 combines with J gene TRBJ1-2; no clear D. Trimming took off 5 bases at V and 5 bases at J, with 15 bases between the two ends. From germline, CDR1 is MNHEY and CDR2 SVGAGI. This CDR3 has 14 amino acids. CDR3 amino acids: CASSPRPDSYGYTF. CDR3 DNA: TGTGCCAGCAGTCCCCGCCCAGATTCATATGGCTACACCTTC.

CDR3 sequence: CAIRTGRNTGELFF. The CDR3 region has the DNA TGTGCCATCAGGACAGGGAGGAACACCGGGGAGCTGTTTTTT. The chain joins TRBV10-3 to TRBJ2-2; TRBD1 aligns across 7 bases. Germline-derived CDR1 and CDR2 are ENHRY and SYGVKD. CDR3 length: 14 residues. J gave up 1 base and V 6 bases, and 2 bases lay outside the gene matches.

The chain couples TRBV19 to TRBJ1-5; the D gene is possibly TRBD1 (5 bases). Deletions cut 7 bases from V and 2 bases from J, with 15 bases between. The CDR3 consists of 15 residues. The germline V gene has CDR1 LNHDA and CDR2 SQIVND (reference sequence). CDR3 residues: CASTGTRVGNQPQHF. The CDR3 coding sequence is TGTGCCAGTACCGGAACCAGGGTTGGCAATCAGCCCCAGCATTTT.

The CDR3 DNA is TGTGCCGGACGGGACAATTCTAATTCACCCCTCCACTTT. Translation gives CAGRDNSNSPLHF. The chain recombines TRBV19 with TRBJ1-6, with TRBD1 as a possible D gene (6 bases). V lost 11 bases and J lost 6, with 14 bases in between. The CDR3 length is 13 residues. Looked up from germline, CDR1 is LNHDA and CDR2 is SQIVND (reference sequence).

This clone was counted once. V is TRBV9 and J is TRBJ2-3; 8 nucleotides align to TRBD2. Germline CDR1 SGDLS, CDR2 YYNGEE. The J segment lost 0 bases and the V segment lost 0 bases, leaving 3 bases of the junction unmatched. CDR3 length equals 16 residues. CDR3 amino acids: CASSVELAASTDTQYF. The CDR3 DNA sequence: TGTGCCAGCAGCGTAGAACTAGCGGCTAGCACAGATACGCAGTATTTT.

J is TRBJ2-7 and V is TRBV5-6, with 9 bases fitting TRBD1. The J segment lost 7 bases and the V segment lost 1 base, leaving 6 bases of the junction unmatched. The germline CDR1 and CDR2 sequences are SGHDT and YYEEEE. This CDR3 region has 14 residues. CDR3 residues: CASSLLQGAGEQYF. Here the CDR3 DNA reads TGTGCCAGCAGCTTGCTACAGGGGGCGGGGGAGCAGTACTTC.

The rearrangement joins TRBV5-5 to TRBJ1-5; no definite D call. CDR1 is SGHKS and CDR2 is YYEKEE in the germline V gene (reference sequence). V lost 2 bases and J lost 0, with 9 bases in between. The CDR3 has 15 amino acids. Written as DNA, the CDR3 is TGTGCCAGCAGCTTAGAGGGTTATAGCAATCAGCCCCAGCATTTT. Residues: CASSLEGYSNQPQHF.

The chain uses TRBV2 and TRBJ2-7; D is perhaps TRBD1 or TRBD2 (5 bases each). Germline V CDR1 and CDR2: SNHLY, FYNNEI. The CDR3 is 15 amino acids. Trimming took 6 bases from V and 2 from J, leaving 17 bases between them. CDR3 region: CASSYLGRATYEQYF. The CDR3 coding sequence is TGTGCCAGCAGCTATTTGGGGCGGGCGACCTACGAGCAGTACTTC.

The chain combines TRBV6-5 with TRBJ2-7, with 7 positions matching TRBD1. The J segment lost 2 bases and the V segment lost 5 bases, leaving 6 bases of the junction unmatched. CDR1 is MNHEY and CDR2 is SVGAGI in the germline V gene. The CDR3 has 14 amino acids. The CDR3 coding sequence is TGTGCCAGCAGTCTCTCGGACAGGACCTACGAGCAGTACTTC. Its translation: CASSLSDRTYEQYF.

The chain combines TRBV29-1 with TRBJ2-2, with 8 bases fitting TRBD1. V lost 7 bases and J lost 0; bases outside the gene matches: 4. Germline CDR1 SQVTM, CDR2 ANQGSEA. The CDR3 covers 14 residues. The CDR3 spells CSAGQGANTGELFF. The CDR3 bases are TGCAGCGCTGGACAGGGCGCGAACACCGGGGAGCTGTTTTTT.

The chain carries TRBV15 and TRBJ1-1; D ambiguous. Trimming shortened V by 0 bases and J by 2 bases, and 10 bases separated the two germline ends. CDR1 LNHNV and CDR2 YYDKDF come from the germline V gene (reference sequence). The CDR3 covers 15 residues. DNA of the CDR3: TGTGCCACCAGCAGAGACGACTTGATTAACACTGAAGCTTTCTTT. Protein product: CATSRDDLINTEAFF.